This paragraph covers one T cell receptor beta chain sequence. The sample is drawn from a study of human T cells and chemical hapten exposure. From the RACE reads, TCRdb called clonotypes with MiXCR, one entry per CDR3 protein. The table has about 120,000 distinct CDR3 sequences, roughly 12% seen once. The time point here: patch test 1, 2 weeks after DPC sensitization. Treatment described: therapeutic diphenylcyclopropenone sensitization with weekly scalp DPC. The CDR3 is made up of 14 amino acids. V lost 3 bases and J lost 6, with 13 bases in between. The germline V gene encodes CDR1 SGHVS and CDR2 FNYEAQ.

The receptor was isolated from a woman between 45 and 60 years old with alopecia areata. Some clones in this sample may be carry-over from other donors' samples. The gene calls are TRBV7-6 and TRBJ2-3; D not certain. The sample was whole blood, taken in connection with sensitization to the hapten diphenylcyclopropenone (DPC). This chain's CDR3 is CASSLVALRDTQYF. In DNA form, the CDR3 reads TGTGCCAGCAGCTTGGTCGCATTAAGGGATACGCAGTATTTT.